This T cell receptor (beta chain) was recorded in a study of T cells in localized non-small cell lung cancer. Study-level findings and limits: In adjacent lung appeared a median 57 of the top 100 tumor clones.

Trimming removed 2 bases at V and 1 base at J, with 8 bases between. Germline V gene sequence: CDR1 SGHTA, CDR2 FQGNSA. This CDR3 region has 14 residues. As to this clone: Its target is unknown.

Profiling relied on immunoSEQ multiplex PCR, and the TCRdb table lists in-frame clones only, not all of them. The sample contains about 52,000 clones, around nine tenths of which appear only once. The specimen was PBMCs, collected before any cancer treatment. The V gene is TRBV7-2, the J gene TRBJ1-1; no firm D call. The origin of this receptor is a female donor with stage II lung adenocarcinoma. This chain's CDR3 is CASSLIGGNTEAFF. CDR3 coding DNA: TGTGCCAGCAGCTTAATCGGAGGGAACACTGAAGCTTTCTTT.